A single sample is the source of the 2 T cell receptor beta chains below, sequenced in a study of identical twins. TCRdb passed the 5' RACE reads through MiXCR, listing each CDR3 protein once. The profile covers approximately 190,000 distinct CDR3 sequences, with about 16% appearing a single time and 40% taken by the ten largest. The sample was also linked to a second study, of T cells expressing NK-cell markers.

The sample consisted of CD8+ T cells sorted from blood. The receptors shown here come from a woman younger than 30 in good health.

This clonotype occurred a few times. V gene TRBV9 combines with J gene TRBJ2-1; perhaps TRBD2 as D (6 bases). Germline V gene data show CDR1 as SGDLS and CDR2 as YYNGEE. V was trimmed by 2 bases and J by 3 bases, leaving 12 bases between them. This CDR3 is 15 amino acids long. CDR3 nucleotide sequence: TGTGCCAGCAGCGTTCGGGACTTATACTACAATGAGCAGTTCTTC. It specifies CASSVRDLYYNEQFF. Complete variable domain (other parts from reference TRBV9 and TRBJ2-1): DSGVTQTPKHLITATGQRVTLRCSPRSGDLSVYWYQQSLDQGLQFLIQYYNGEERAKGNILERFSAQQFPDLHSELNLSSLELGDSALYFCASSVRDLYYNEQFFGPGTRLTVL.

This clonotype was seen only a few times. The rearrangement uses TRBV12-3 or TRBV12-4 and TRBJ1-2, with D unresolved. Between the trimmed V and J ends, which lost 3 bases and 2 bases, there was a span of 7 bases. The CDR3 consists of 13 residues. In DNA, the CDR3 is TGTGCCAGCAGTTTCGGGGAAAACTATGGCTACACCTTC. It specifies CASSFGENYGYTF.